This T cell receptor (beta chain) was sequenced in a study of tissue T cells after allogeneic stem cell transplantation. Broader study findings: Sampling depth was limited, and the cohort was small and clinically varied.

For this clone: Its antigen is as yet unknown.

The assay was immunoSEQ multiplex PCR, and TCRdb's table has in-frame clones only and misses some. In the table there are about 4,700 clones, around 63% of which are singletons. The ends were cut back, 2 bases at V and 9 bases at J, with 14 bases in the middle. The germline V gene encodes CDR1 SGHTA and CDR2 FQGNSA. CDR3 length: 14 residues. This sample comprised duodenal tissue, obtained at autopsy. This clonotype originated in a female patient aged 18 to 50 with steroid-refractory graft-versus-host disease after an allogeneic stem cell transplant. These T cells may partly come from the graft donor. The J gene is TRBJ2-1, the V gene TRBV7-2; D might be TRBD1 or TRBD2, each matching 6 bases. The CDR3, as DNA: TGTGCCAGCAGCTTAACTAGCCTAGGGGGTGAGCAGTTCTTC. Protein product: CASSLTSLGGEQFF.